Included here is one T cell receptor (beta chain) sequence, with context. Its target is unknown. These data originate in a study of cytomegalovirus exposure and HLA in healthy donors. Whole-study results and caveats: The Asian-associated ancestry cluster reportedly had fewer N-insertions than the approximately 670-donor mean in a later analysis.

The PCR made use of 60 Vbeta and 13 Jbeta primers. Clones were sequenced by immunoSEQ multiplex PCR, and TCRdb holds only the in-frame ones, with some missing. In the table there are some 200,000 clones, more than 85% of which are singletons. The receptor's source is a girl under three years old in good health and CMV-seronegative. Material for sequencing was PBMCs.

The CDR3 spells CASLSPRQARGDTQYF. CDR3 coding DNA: TGCGCCAGCTTATCCCCCAGACAGGCTCGGGGCGATACGCAGTATTTT. V usage is TRBV5-1 and J usage is TRBJ2-3; possible D gene TRBD1, 6 bases. Germline V gene data show CDR1 as SGHRS and CDR2 as YFSETQ. The CDR3 runs to 16 residues. The V gene lost 7 bases and the J gene lost 6 bases, with 24 bases spanning the gap.